A single sample is the source of the 25 T cell receptor beta chains below, sequenced in a study of T cells expressing NK-cell markers. TCRdb re-called the 5' RACE reads and catalogs CDR3 proteins one per entry, DNA excluded. This sample's clone table lists under 500,000 distinct CDR3 sequences. The sequenced sample was blood T cells: a sorted CD56 or NKG2C T cell subset, CD4+ or CD8+ T cells, or bulk PBMC T cells (not recorded which). These receptors were taken from a woman between 18 and 70 years old in good health.

The V gene is TRBV20-1, the J gene TRBJ1-5. Per germline, CDR1 DFQATT and CDR2 SNEGSKA (reference sequence). The CDR3 length is 14 residues. The CDR3 loop reads CSASPGGAAQPQHF.

The V and J genes are TRBV12-3 or TRBV12-4 and TRBJ2-1; TCRdb designates TRBD2, a call that cannot be tested without DNA. The CDR3 contains 14 residues. The CDR3: CASLAGVGYNEQFF.

The rearrangement joins TRBV7-8 to TRBJ2-5; TCRdb returns TRBD2, unconfirmable since there is no DNA. Germline assignment: CDR1 SGHVS and CDR2 FQNEAQ. This CDR3 has 16 amino acids. Here the CDR3 reads CASSLVLAGGKETQYF.

This chain connects TRBV20-1 to TRBJ1-1. The CDR3 length is 14 residues. CDR1 is DFQATT, CDR2 SNEGSKA, per germline (reference sequence). This CDR3 is CSARVPREDTEAFF.

The V gene is TRBV5-4, the J gene TRBJ2-7; as DNA is missing, the TRBD1 call by TCRdb cannot be tested. CDR1 SGHNT and CDR2 YYREEE come from the germline V gene (reference sequence). This CDR3 comprises 15 residues. The CDR3 protein is CASSPRGQGAREQYF.

The rearrangement uses TRBV18 and TRBJ1-1. The germline CDR1 and CDR2 sequences are KGHSH and LQKENI. The CDR3 extends over 13 amino acids. The CDR3 sequence is CASSPRQSTEAFF.

CDR3: CASSEGGTGGLYEQYF. The gene calls are TRBV5-4 and TRBJ2-7; lacking DNA, the TRBD1 call made by TCRdb goes unchecked. Germline CDR1 and CDR2: SGHNT and YYREEE (reference sequence). The CDR3 extends over 16 amino acids.

The CDR3: CSARDLAGAIYNEQFF. The chain is built from TRBV20-1 and TRBJ2-1; checking the TCRdb D call of TRBD1 is not possible without DNA. This CDR3 contains 16 residues. Germline lookup yields CDR1 DFQATT and CDR2 SNEGSKA (reference sequence).

The chain couples TRBV12-3 or TRBV12-4 to TRBJ2-3; TCRdb names TRBD2, which stays unverified in the absence of DNA. The CDR3 sequence is 18 residues long. This chain's CDR3 is CASSLVLAGRYGTDTQYF.

V gene TRBV7-2 combines with J gene TRBJ2-1; TCRdb indicates TRBD2, and absent DNA this call remains unverified. Per the germline V gene, CDR1 is SGHTA and CDR2 is FQGNSA. The CDR3 extends over 15 amino acids. The CDR3 protein is CASTPGGASYNEQFF.

This chain connects TRBV6-5 to TRBJ2-2; TCRdb lists TRBD2, though no DNA is available to test this call. The germline gives CDR1 MNHEY, CDR2 SVGAGI. The CDR3 runs to 16 residues. CDR3 loop: CASSSDGGAGTGELFF.

This chain links TRBV9 with TRBJ2-1; TCRdb reports TRBD2, a call that lacks DNA to check it against. The germline gives CDR1 SGDLS, CDR2 YYNGEE. The CDR3 sequence is 14 residues long. This CDR3 reads CASSALGRELEQFF.

The genes are TRBV28 and TRBJ1-1; TCRdb proposes TRBD1, but this gene call is untestable without DNA. The CDR3 runs to 14 residues. Germline values: CDR1 MDHEN, CDR2 SYDVKM. The CDR3 is CASSGPKLNTEAFF. Variable domain in full (rest from reference TRBV28 and TRBJ1-1): DVKVTQSSRYLVKRTGEKVFLECVQDMDHENMFWYRQDPGLGLRLIYFSYDVKMKEKGDIPEGYSVSREKKERFSLILESASTNQTSMYLCASSGPKLNTEAFFGQGTRLTVV.

V gene TRBV7-9 combines with J gene TRBJ2-3; TCRdb names TRBD1, which stays unverified in the absence of DNA. This CDR3 region has 15 residues. The germline gives CDR1 SEHNR, CDR2 FQNEAQ (reference sequence). This CDR3 reads CASSPPGSSTDTQYF.

The chain is built from TRBV19 and TRBJ2-7. CDR3 length: 13 residues. Germline V gene lookup returns CDR1 LNHDA and CDR2 SQIVND (reference sequence). The CDR3 sequence: CASSIEGFGEQYF. Full variable domain (outside the CDR3, taken from reference TRBV19 and TRBJ2-7): DGGITQSPKYLFRKEGQNVTLSCEQNLNHDAMYWYRQDPGQGLRLIYYSQIVNDFQKGDIAEGYSVSREKKESFPLTVTSAQKNPTAFYLCASSIEGFGEQYFGPGTRLTVT.

The V gene is TRBV12-3 or TRBV12-4, the J gene TRBJ2-6. The length of the CDR3 is 15 residues. This CDR3 reads CASSLATSGANVLTF.

The chain joins TRBV6-1 to TRBJ1-2. The CDR3 is made up of 13 amino acids. Germline-derived CDR1 and CDR2 are MNHNS and SASEGT. The CDR3 protein is CASTRQAGGGYTF.

Here the CDR3 reads CASTSSEGIEQYF. The genes are TRBV12-3 or TRBV12-4 and TRBJ2-7; TCRdb's assignment of TRBD2 cannot be checked, as there is no DNA. The CDR3 runs to 13 residues.

This chain connects TRBV6-1 to TRBJ2-3; the TCRdb call, TRBD1, lacks DNA for checking. Germline CDR1 is MNHNS and CDR2 is SASEGT. This CDR3 spans 15 amino acids. The CDR3 spells CASTPGGGNTDTQYF.

CDR3 sequence reads: CATRHGTDTQYF. The chain combines TRBV19 with TRBJ2-3. Germline V gene sequence: CDR1 LNHDA, CDR2 SQIVND (reference sequence). This CDR3 is 12 amino acids long.

The rearrangement joins TRBV4-2 to TRBJ2-7. Germline V gene sequence: CDR1 LGHNA, CDR2 YNFKEQ. CDR3 length: 15 residues. CDR3: CASSTTLPEVYEQYF.

The chain links TRBV7-2 to TRBJ1-6. The CDR3 is made up of 17 amino acids. CDR1 and CDR2 (germline): SGHTA, FQGNSA. The CDR3 sequence is CASSLGGVSSYNSPLHF.

The CDR3 reads CASAGPSGTGELFF. The chain has TRBV9 and TRBJ2-2; TCRdb selects TRBD1, and the lack of DNA leaves this call unchecked. The CDR3 is made up of 14 amino acids. The germline CDR1 and CDR2 sequences are SGDLS and YYNGEE.

The rearrangement joins TRBV20-1 to TRBJ1-5. The CDR3 totals 12 residues. Germline CDR1 is DFQATT and CDR2 is SNEGSKA (reference sequence). The CDR3: CSASRGNQPQHF.

The V gene is TRBV20-1, the J gene TRBJ2-5; TCRdb returns TRBD1, unconfirmable since there is no DNA. Germline V gives CDR1 DFQATT, CDR2 SNEGSKA (reference sequence). This CDR3 contains 14 residues. CDR3 loop: CSARYRAQQETQYF.